This TCR beta chain was recorded in a study of a mutant IDH1 vaccine in newly diagnosed glioma. Overall study: Treated patients had a mean age of 40.4 years and a roughly 60% male, roughly 40% female split.

Time point indicated: week 35, safety follow-up. Alongside topical imiquimod, each dose of vaccine comprised 300 ug of mutant IDH1 20-mer peptide. Details on this clone: Its antigen remains unidentified.

Germline CDR1 reads LNHNV; CDR2 reads YYDKDF (reference sequence). CDR3 size: 16 residues. V lost 4 bases to trimming and J lost 0 bases, with 12 bases between them. The table came from immunoSEQ multiplex PCR; TCRdb's copy has only in-frame clones and leaves some out. The sample shows roughly 32,000 clones, roughly 78% of them seen only once. This specimen consisted of PBMCs, obtained from a glioma patient whose treatment included an IDH1 peptide vaccine. The rearrangement uses TRBV15 and TRBJ2-2; TRBD1 might be the D (5 bases). The receptor was derived from a man aged 40-50 years with glioma. Some clones in this sample may be carry-over from other donors' samples. The CDR3 nucleotides are TGTGCCACCAGCATCGACAGAAACACGAACACCGGGGAGCTGTTTTTT. This translates into CATSIDRNTNTGELFF.